These T cell receptor beta chains were read from a single sample in a study of blood T cell repertoires in COVID-19. TCRdb's copy holds only in-frame clones and misses some; the assay was immunoSEQ multiplex PCR. The sample has approximately 200,000 clones, about four fifths seen once. What was sequenced was PBMCs or T cells enriched from blood (not recorded which). The source of these receptors is a woman in her thirties or forties with acute COVID-19. Each CDR3 is given with its conserved first and last residue. Each record gives: J gene, V gene, clone size, D gene, CDR3 protein, CDR3 DNA. The D gene is left open where the match is weak. Clone size is shown for a subset of rows, as once, few, many or a class of expanded clone.

j_call: TRBJ2-7; v_call: TRBV24-1; clone_size: NA; d_call: NA; cdr3_aa: CATSERGEYEQYF; cdr3_nt: TGTGCCACCAGTGAGCGGGGTGAATACGAGCAGTACTTC
j_call: TRBJ1-4; v_call: TRBV27; clone_size: NA; d_call: TRBD1; cdr3_aa: CASSSRTGVSEKLFF; cdr3_nt: TGTGCCAGCAGTTCTAGGACAGGGGTTAGTGAAAAACTGTTTTTT
j_call: TRBJ1-5; v_call: TRBV6-1; clone_size: NA; d_call: NA; cdr3_aa: CASSGPRTAYSNQPQHF; cdr3_nt: TGTGCCAGCAGTGGTCCCCGGACAGCTTATAGCAATCAGCCCCAGCATTTT
j_call: TRBJ2-7; v_call: TRBV5-1; clone_size: NA; d_call: NA; cdr3_aa: CAGPYRVFDLISHRYEQYF; cdr3_nt: TGCGCCGGACCCTACAGGGTCTTCGATTTAATTAGTCATAGGTACGAGCAGTACTTC
j_call: TRBJ2-1; v_call: TRBV11-2; clone_size: NA; d_call: TRBD1; cdr3_aa: CASSLDHRQGATLSEQFF; cdr3_nt: TGTGCCAGCAGCTTAGATCACCGCCAGGGGGCGACCTTGAGTGAGCAGTTCTTC
j_call: TRBJ2-1; v_call: TRBV7-9; clone_size: NA; d_call: TRBD2; cdr3_aa: CASSGGLAGGLYNEQFF; cdr3_nt: TGTGCCAGCAGCGGGGGACTAGCGGGAGGGTTATACAATGAGCAGTTCTTC
j_call: TRBJ2-3; v_call: TRBV19; clone_size: NA; d_call: TRBD2; cdr3_aa: CASSMPGGRDTQYF; cdr3_nt: TGTGCCAGTAGTATGCCGGGAGGGAGAGATACGCAGTATTTT
j_call: TRBJ2-5; v_call: TRBV5-8; clone_size: NA; d_call: NA; cdr3_aa: CASSRLRPDETQYF; cdr3_nt: TGTGCCAGCAGCCGCCTGAGGCCAGATGAGACCCAGTACTTC
j_call: TRBJ1-2; v_call: TRBV19; clone_size: NA; d_call: TRBD1; cdr3_aa: CASRDRDDGYTF; cdr3_nt: TGTGCCAGTAGGGACAGGGATGATGGCTACACCTTC
j_call: TRBJ2-4; v_call: TRBV7-8; clone_size: NA; d_call: TRBD1; cdr3_aa: CASSTRDRDPLAKNIQYF; cdr3_nt: TGTGCCAGCAGCACCCGGGACAGGGATCCACTAGCCAAAAACATTCAGTACTTC
j_call: TRBJ1-6; v_call: TRBV3-1/TRBV3-2; clone_size: NA; d_call: NA; cdr3_aa: CASSQGLVGLDSPLHF; cdr3_nt: TGTGCCAGCAGCCAAGGGTTGGTGGGACTAGACTCACCCCTCCACTTT
j_call: TRBJ1-6; v_call: TRBV28; clone_size: NA; d_call: NA; cdr3_aa: CASSFGSWPLHF; cdr3_nt: TGTGCCAGCAGTTTCGGGTCTTGGCCCCTCCACTTT
j_call: TRBJ2-7; v_call: TRBV7-9; clone_size: NA; d_call: TRBD2; cdr3_aa: CASSFSGRDYEQYF; cdr3_nt: TGTGCCAGCAGCTTTTCCGGGAGGGACTACGAGCAGTACTTC
j_call: TRBJ1-1; v_call: TRBV6-5; clone_size: NA; d_call: NA; cdr3_aa: CARPEEGLPNTEAFF; cdr3_nt: TGTGCCAGGCCGGAAGAGGGACTCCCGAACACTGAAGCTTTCTTT
j_call: TRBJ1-2; v_call: TRBV30; clone_size: many; d_call: NA; cdr3_aa: CAWGPGHGYGYTF; cdr3_nt: TGTGCCTGGGGCCCGGGACATGGGTATGGCTACACCTTC
j_call: TRBJ1-4; v_call: TRBV15; clone_size: NA; d_call: NA; cdr3_aa: CATSRDATNEKLFF; cdr3_nt: TGTGCCACCAGCAGAGACGCAACTAATGAAAAACTGTTTTTT
j_call: TRBJ2-5; v_call: TRBV19; clone_size: few; d_call: NA; cdr3_aa: CASSVTGTRETQYF; cdr3_nt: TGTGCCAGTAGTGTAACCGGGACACGGGAGACCCAGTACTTC
j_call: TRBJ2-2; v_call: TRBV3-1/TRBV3-2; clone_size: NA; d_call: TRBD1; cdr3_aa: CASRPTGGDGELFF; cdr3_nt: TGTGCCAGCAGGCCGACAGGGGGAGACGGGGAGCTGTTTTTT
j_call: TRBJ2-1; v_call: TRBV11-2; clone_size: NA; d_call: TRBD2; cdr3_aa: CASLHPLAGDEQFF; cdr3_nt: TGTGCCAGCCTTCACCCACTAGCGGGGGATGAGCAGTTCTTC
j_call: TRBJ2-1; v_call: TRBV11-2; clone_size: NA; d_call: TRBD2; cdr3_aa: CASSSPDYGLAGGSNEQFF; cdr3_nt: TGTGCCAGCAGCTCCCCGGACTACGGACTAGCGGGAGGATCCAATGAGCAGTTCTTC
j_call: TRBJ2-7; v_call: TRBV6-1; clone_size: NA; d_call: NA; cdr3_aa: CASSELGAVRHEQYF; cdr3_nt: TGTGCCAGCAGTGAATTAGGGGCGGTTAGGCACGAGCAGTACTTC
j_call: TRBJ1-2; v_call: TRBV2; clone_size: NA; d_call: TRBD1; cdr3_aa: CASSVGQGGYTF; cdr3_nt: TGTGCCAGCAGCGTGGGACAGGGTGGCTACACCTTC
j_call: TRBJ2-5; v_call: TRBV5-1; clone_size: NA; d_call: TRBD2; cdr3_aa: CASSFSGAQETQYF; cdr3_nt: TGCGCCAGCAGCTTCAGCGGGGCCCAAGAGACCCAGTACTTC
j_call: TRBJ1-1; v_call: TRBV7-9; clone_size: NA; d_call: NA; cdr3_aa: CASSFTRVRLGTEAFF; cdr3_nt: TGTGCCAGCAGCTTCACCCGGGTCCGACTGGGCACTGAAGCTTTCTTT
j_call: TRBJ2-3; v_call: TRBV5-1; clone_size: NA; d_call: NA; cdr3_aa: CASVRMGGPSSTDTQYF; cdr3_nt: TGCGCCAGCGTACGAATGGGGGGGCCGTCTAGCACAGATACGCAGTATTTT
j_call: TRBJ2-3; v_call: TRBV27; clone_size: NA; d_call: NA; cdr3_aa: CASRLTADTQYF; cdr3_nt: TGTGCCAGCAGATTGACAGCGGATACGCAGTATTTT
j_call: TRBJ1-1; v_call: TRBV19; clone_size: NA; d_call: NA; cdr3_aa: CASRLTGNTEAFF; cdr3_nt: TGTGCCAGTAGACTCACAGGGAACACTGAAGCTTTCTTT
j_call: TRBJ1-2; v_call: TRBV4-1; clone_size: NA; d_call: NA; cdr3_aa: CASSQEGAYYGYTF; cdr3_nt: TGCGCCAGCAGCCAAGAAGGGGCCTACTATGGCTACACCTTC
j_call: TRBJ2-2; v_call: TRBV3-1/TRBV3-2; clone_size: NA; d_call: NA; cdr3_aa: CASNRRTGIGGELFF; cdr3_nt: TGTGCCAGCAACCGGCGTACGGGAATAGGCGGGGAGCTGTTTTTT
j_call: TRBJ2-1; v_call: TRBV5-1; clone_size: NA; d_call: NA; cdr3_aa: CASSLKGSGSSYNEQFF; cdr3_nt: TGCGCCAGCAGCTTGAAGGGTAGCGGAAGCTCCTACAATGAGCAGTTCTTC
j_call: TRBJ1-6; v_call: TRBV7-9; clone_size: NA; d_call: NA; cdr3_aa: CASSSQDGSPLHF; cdr3_nt: TGTGCCAGCAGCAGCCAAGATGGTTCACCCCTCCACTTT
j_call: TRBJ2-1; v_call: TRBV28; clone_size: NA; d_call: NA; cdr3_aa: CASSLTGNEQFF; cdr3_nt: TGTGCCAGCAGCCTGACAGGCAATGAGCAGTTCTTC
j_call: TRBJ1-2; v_call: TRBV12-3/TRBV12-4; clone_size: NA; d_call: NA; cdr3_aa: CASGREQGSGYTF; cdr3_nt: TGTGCCAGCGGTCGGGAACAGGGAAGCGGCTACACCTTC
j_call: TRBJ2-3; v_call: TRBV2; clone_size: NA; d_call: TRBD2; cdr3_aa: CASSVTSVTDTQYF; cdr3_nt: TGTGCCAGCAGCGTGACTAGCGTGACAGATACGCAGTATTTT
j_call: TRBJ1-2; v_call: TRBV4-2; clone_size: few; d_call: TRBD1; cdr3_aa: CASSQGTGVNYGYTF; cdr3_nt: TGTGCCAGCAGCCAAGGGACAGGGGTTAACTATGGCTACACCTTC
j_call: TRBJ1-6; v_call: TRBV5-1; clone_size: NA; d_call: TRBD1; cdr3_aa: CASSAWTGTGYNSPLHF; cdr3_nt: TGCGCCAGCAGCGCATGGACAGGGACGGGATATAATTCACCCCTCCACTTT
j_call: TRBJ2-3; v_call: TRBV19; clone_size: NA; d_call: TRBD1; cdr3_aa: CASSTRDRGSPDTQYF; cdr3_nt: TGTGCCAGTAGTACTCGGGACAGGGGGTCTCCAGATACGCAGTATTTT
j_call: TRBJ1-1; v_call: TRBV6-1; clone_size: NA; d_call: TRBD1; cdr3_aa: CASSDPGQPNTEAFF; cdr3_nt: TGTGCCAGCAGTGATCCGGGACAGCCGAACACTGAAGCTTTCTTT